These 13 T cell receptor beta chains share one sample of origin, sequenced in a study of shared clonotypes between healthy human individuals. Method: immunoSEQ multiplex PCR; TCRdb's copy keeps in-frame clones and lacks some. The table has 2 million to 2.5 million clones, about 95% seen once. Positive CCR7 selection of CD45RO-negative cells yielded the naive CD8 cells, and terminally differentiated effector memory CD45RA+ cells were excluded. Input material: naive CD8+ T cells sorted from blood. The receptors derive from a man aged 18 to 29 in good health.

Only one count was recorded for this clone. The gene calls are TRBV9 and TRBJ2-5; 9 bases agree with TRBD1. V trimming: 4 bases; J trimming: 5 bases; junction bases outside the gene matches: 9. The CDR3 runs 15 residues. CDR1 and CDR2 from the germline V gene are SGDLS and YYNGEE. CDR3 nucleotide sequence: TGTGCCAGCAGCCCAAGTGGGACAGGGTTGGAGACCCAGTACTTC. The encoded protein is CASSPSGTGLETQYF.

This clone has just a few counts. The chain is built from TRBV19 and TRBJ2-2; D is uncertain. Germline CDR1 LNHDA, CDR2 SQIVND (reference sequence). The germline V and J ends were trimmed by 7 bases and 1 base, with 4 bases remaining between them. The CDR3 is 12 amino acids. The CDR3 nucleotides read TGTGCCAGTACCATGAACACCGGGGAGCTGTTTTTT. It specifies CASTMNTGELFF.

The genes are TRBV27 and TRBJ1-6; tentative D call: TRBD1 (5 bases). Germline V lookup: CDR1 MNHEY, CDR2 SMNVEV (reference sequence). This CDR3 spans 14 amino acids. The V and J ends lost 5 bases and 9 bases respectively, with 14 bases between them. CDR3: CASSIRDGGSPLHF. The CDR3 region has the DNA TGTGCCAGCAGTATCAGGGACGGCGGTTCACCCCTCCACTTT.

Details on this clone: Distinct nucleotide sequences in the sample also encode this CDR3. The genes are TRBV4-3 and TRBJ2-7, with 13 nucleotides matching TRBD2. The V and J ends lost 4 bases and 3 bases, in that order; junction bases with no gene match: 3. Germline assignment: CDR1 LGHNA and CDR2 YSLEER. The CDR3 length is 15 residues. CDR3 DNA sequence: TGCGCCAGCAGCCCTGGGACTAGCGGGATCTACGAGCAGTACTTC. This encodes CASSPGTSGIYEQYF.

CDR3 protein: CASSIGRQEGREKLFF. The CDR3 DNA sequence: TGTGCCAGTAGTATAGGTCGACAGGAAGGCCGTGAAAAACTGTTTTTT. The gene calls are TRBV19 and TRBJ1-4; TRBD1 might be the D (6 bases). Trimming stripped 1 base from V and 7 bases from J, with 16 bases between. Germline assignment: CDR1 LNHDA and CDR2 SQIVND (reference sequence). The CDR3 loop spans 16 amino acids. Complete variable domain (other parts from reference TRBV19 and TRBJ1-4): DGGITQSPKYLFRKEGQNVTLSCEQNLNHDAMYWYRQDPGQGLRLIYYSQIVNDFQKGDIAEGYSVSREKKESFPLTVTSAQKNPTAFYLCASSIGRQEGREKLFFGSGTQLSVL.

The rearrangement links TRBV6-5 to TRBJ2-2; 7 positions agree with TRBD2. The CDR3 has 15 residues. With 11 bases clipped from V and 6 bases from J, the junction kept 15 bases outside the gene matches. Germline V CDR1 and CDR2: MNHEY, SVGAGI. The CDR3 DNA reads as TGTGCCGGACGAAGCGGGGATTTAAAGGCCGGGGAGCTGTTTTTT. Amino acid sequence: CAGRSGDLKAGELFF.

This chain uses TRBV6-5 with TRBJ2-1, with D possibly matching TRBD1 (5 bases). V gave up 0 bases and J gave up 2 bases, with 11 bases separating them. This CDR3 has 16 residues. CDR1 and CDR2 (germline): MNHEY, SVGAGI. CDR3 DNA sequence: TGTGCCAGCAGTTACTCGCAAGGGGAAGCCTACAATGAGCAGTTCTTC. Its translation: CASSYSQGEAYNEQFF.

The gene calls are TRBV7-6 and TRBJ1-3, with D unresolved. The CDR3 is made up of 15 amino acids. Looked up from germline, CDR1 is SGHVS and CDR2 is FNYEAQ. Trimming removed 4 bases at V and 0 bases at J, with 10 bases between. As DNA, the CDR3 is TGTGCCAGCAGCTCGGACCTAAGCTCTGGAAACACCATATATTTT. This gives the protein CASSSDLSSGNTIYF. Based on the CDR3 plus reference TRBV7-6 and TRBJ1-3, the full variable domain is GAGVSQSPRYKVTKRGQDVALRCDPISGHVSLYWYRQALGQGPEFLTYFNYEAQQDKSGLPNDRFSAERPEGSISTLTIQRTEQRDSAMYRCASSSDLSSGNTIYFGEGSWLTVV.

J is TRBJ1-5 and V is TRBV7-8; 7 nucleotides agree with TRBD1. CDR1 and CDR2 (germline): SGHVS, FQNEAQ. The CDR3 length is 15 residues. Losses at the gene ends were 5 bases for V and 2 bases for J; bases not matched to a gene: 6. DNA for the CDR3: TGTGCCAGCAGCCCCGGACAGGATGGCAATCAGCCCCAGCATTTT. The encoded protein is CASSPGQDGNQPQHF.

J is TRBJ1-2 and V is TRBV7-9; D unclear. Looked up from germline, CDR1 is SEHNR and CDR2 is FQNEAQ (reference sequence). Trimming took off 4 bases at V and 5 bases at J, with 23 bases between the two ends. The CDR3 covers 17 residues. The CDR3 loop reads CASSSSLEGATLYGYTF. The DNA of the CDR3 is TGTGCCAGCAGCTCATCCCTAGAGGGTGCGACTTTGTATGGCTACACCTTC.

The CDR3 DNA is TGTGCCAGCAGTTCATCGGAGAACGAAAAACTGTTTTTT. This translates into CASSSSENEKLFF. The genes are TRBV27 and TRBJ1-4, with D hard to call. CDR3 length: 13 amino acids. Between the trimmed V and J ends, which lost 4 bases and 8 bases, there was a span of 11 bases. Germline CDR1 reads MNHEY; CDR2 reads SMNVEV (reference sequence).

The chain joins TRBV30 to TRBJ1-2; D is ambiguous. CDR1 and CDR2 (germline): GTSNPN, SVGIG (reference sequence). The germline V and J ends were trimmed by 7 bases and 4 bases, with 10 bases remaining between them. CDR3 length: 11 residues. CDR3 nucleotides: TGTGCCTCCGAGGGTGGCTATGGCTACACCTTC. This translates into CASEGGYGYTF. Supplemented by reference TRBV30 and TRBJ1-2, the full variable domain reads SQTIHQWPATLVQPVGSPLSLECTVEGTSNPNLYWYRQAAGRGLQLLFYSVGIGQISSEVPQNLSASRPQDRQFILSSKKLLLSDSGFYLCASEGGYGYTFGSGTRLTVV.

The rearrangement joins TRBV7-9 to TRBJ2-6; 9 bases fit TRBD1. Germline CDR1 is SEHNR and CDR2 is FQNEAQ (reference sequence). V gave up 5 bases and J gave up 0 bases; unmatched junction bases: 8. The CDR3 length is 18 residues. The CDR3 nucleotides read TGTGCCAGCAGCGTCCGGGACAGGGTCCCCTCTGGGGCCAACGTCCTGACTTTC. This codes for CASSVRDRVPSGANVLTF.